The present entry profiles one TCR beta chain with its context. These data originate in a study of CD8+ T cells in alopecia areata. About the study: It was oral tofacitinib, at 5 to 10 mg twice daily, that treated patients received. Tofacitinib therapy took 6 to 18 months; 6 months off drug came after.

Extracted RNA was reverse transcribed, and the resulting cDNA served as sequencing template. Profiling relied on immunoSEQ multiplex PCR, and the TCRdb table lists in-frame clones only, not all of them. Among some 130,000 clones listed, almost 50% were seen once. The clonotype comes from a human donor with alopecia areata. Specimen: CD8+ T cells sorted from blood, collected at week 0.

The CDR3 nucleotides read TGTGCCTGGAGTTTACTGGTGGGTACTGAAGCTTTCTTT. Translating gives CAWSLLVGTEAFF. The V and J genes are TRBV30 and TRBJ1-1; D is undetermined. The V and J ends lost 2 bases and 5 bases respectively, with 12 bases between them. The CDR3 is made up of 13 amino acids. Germline CDR1 and CDR2: GTSNPN and SVGIG (reference sequence).